A single T cell receptor (beta chain) is shown here with its context. This sample is part of a study of T cell responses to AZD1222 COVID-19 vaccine. Sequenced by immunoSEQ multiplex PCR; TCRdb stores in-frame clones only, minus some. In the table there are 210,000 or so clones, less than 95% of which are singletons. V lost 5 bases and J 2 bases, leaving 14 bases between the germline ends. Germline CDR1 SNHLY, CDR2 FYNNEI. The CDR3 has 15 residues. This receptor was obtained from an adult who received the MenACWY meningococcal vaccine as a control. The chain has TRBV2 and TRBJ2-3; possible D gene TRBD2, 7 bases. Source: peripheral blood, taken 28 days after the second dose of the MenACWY control vaccine. Here the CDR3 DNA reads TGTGCCAGCAGTATGAGGGGGAGGGACACAGATACGCAGTATTTT. It is translated as CASSMRGRDTDTQYF. Full variable domain (missing parts from reference TRBV2 and TRBJ2-3): EPEVTQTPSHQVTQMGQEVILRCVPISNHLYFYWYRQILGQKVEFLVSFYNNEISEKSEIFDDQFSVERPDGSNFTLKIRSTKLEDSAMYFCASSMRGRDTDTQYFGPGTRLTVL.